The TCR beta chain under discussion was sequenced for a study of cytomegalovirus exposure and HLA in healthy donors. Study-wide results and caveats: There were about 160 TCR beta chains listed as cytomegalovirus-associated.

About this clone itself: What it recognizes is unknown.

CDR1 and CDR2 from the germline V gene are SGHVS and FQNEAQ. The ends were cut back, 5 bases at V and 6 bases at J, with 16 bases in the middle. The CDR3 has 14 residues. The PCR employed 60 Vbeta primers together with 13 Jbeta primers. Sequencing used immunoSEQ multiplex PCR; TCRdb keeps in-frame clones, though not all of them. The sample data list around 120,000 clones. The rearrangement links TRBV7-8 to TRBJ1-1; D remains ambiguous. The sample consisted of PBMCs. The sequence came from a man between 50 and 59 years old in good health and CMV-seronegative. CDR3 in DNA: TGTGCCAGCAGCGGATTCGTAACGGACTCTGAAGCTTTCTTT. Residues: CASSGFVTDSEAFF.